This T cell receptor (beta chain) was found in a study of PD-L1 blockade in urothelial cancer. Study information: Analyzed time points were 3 weeks (second dose) and 6 weeks after therapy began.

Using immunoSEQ multiplex PCR, the repertoire was profiled, and TCRdb retains in-frame clones only, with some absent. The data hold about 110,000 clones, with about 85% observed a single time. Germline loops: CDR1 SEHNR, CDR2 FQNEAQ (reference sequence). The germline V and J ends were trimmed by 3 bases and 7 bases, with 12 bases remaining between them. The CDR3 covers 14 residues. The source was PBMCs, collected around atezolizumab (anti-PD-L1) treatment. This chain joins TRBV7-9 and TRBJ1-4, with D perhaps TRBD1 (5 bases). The sequence came from a man in his forties or fifties with urothelial cancer. CDR3 loop: CASSLGGAGEKLFF. The CDR3 DNA reads as TGTGCCAGCAGCTTGGGCGGGGCGGGTGAAAAACTGTTTTTT.